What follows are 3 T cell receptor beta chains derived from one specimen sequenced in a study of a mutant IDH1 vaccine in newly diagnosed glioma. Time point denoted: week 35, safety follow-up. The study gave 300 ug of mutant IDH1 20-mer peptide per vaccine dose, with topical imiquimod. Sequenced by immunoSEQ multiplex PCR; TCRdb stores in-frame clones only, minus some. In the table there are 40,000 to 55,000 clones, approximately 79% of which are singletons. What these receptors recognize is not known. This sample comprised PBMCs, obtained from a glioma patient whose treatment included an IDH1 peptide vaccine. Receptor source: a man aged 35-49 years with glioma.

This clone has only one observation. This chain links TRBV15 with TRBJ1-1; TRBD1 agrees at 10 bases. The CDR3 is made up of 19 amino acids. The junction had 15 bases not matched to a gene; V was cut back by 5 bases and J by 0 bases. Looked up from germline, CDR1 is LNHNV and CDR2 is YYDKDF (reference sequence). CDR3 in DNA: TGTGCCACCAGCGCTAGGGGGCCGGGACAGGGGATTATGAACACTGAAGCTTTCTTT. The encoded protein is CATSARGPGQGIMNTEAFF.

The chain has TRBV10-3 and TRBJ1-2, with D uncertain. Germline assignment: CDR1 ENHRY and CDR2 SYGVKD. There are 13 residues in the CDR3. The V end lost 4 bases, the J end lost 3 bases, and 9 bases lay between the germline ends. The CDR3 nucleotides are TGTGCCATCAGTGGAGACGGATACTATGGCTACACCTTC. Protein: CAISGDGYYGYTF.

The CDR3 sequence is CASSSSSSYEQYF. CDR3 nucleotides: TGTGCCAGCAGCTCTTCCAGCTCCTACGAGCAGTACTTC. V and J are TRBV13 and TRBJ2-7; no definite D call. Trimming took 4 bases from V and 0 from J, leaving 7 bases between them. Per germline, CDR1 PRHDT and CDR2 FYEKMQ (reference sequence). There are 13 residues in the CDR3.